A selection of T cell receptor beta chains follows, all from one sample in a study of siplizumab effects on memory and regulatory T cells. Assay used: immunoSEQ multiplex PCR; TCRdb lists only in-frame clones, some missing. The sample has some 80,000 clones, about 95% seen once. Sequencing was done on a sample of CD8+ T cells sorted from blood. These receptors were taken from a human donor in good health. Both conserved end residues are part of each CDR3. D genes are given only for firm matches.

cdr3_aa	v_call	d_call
CASSVEADKNERLFF	TRBV9	.
CASSLAITGEQYF	TRBV28	.
CSVEEPGAIEQYF	TRBV29-1	.
CASSIGGGPGVSFF	TRBV19	.
CASSQLGGTGYTF	TRBV25-1	.
CASSHGPAISNQPQHF	TRBV27	.
CASRRDGRIPTPSHQAIYEQYF	TRBV2	.
CASSRVAGVTGELFF	TRBV27	TRBD2
CASSSRRQGKGNIQYF	TRBV6-5	.
CASSSRGMGRDFPYEQYF	TRBV7-9	.
CASSQDAGGTYYEQYF	TRBV14	TRBD2
CASSLLHSSGANVLTF	TRBV7-9	.
CASSLSSSPLHF	TRBV27	.
CASSSTDYNEQFF	TRBV19	.
CASGAYEQYF	TRBV2	.
CASSLLGQEQFF	TRBV7-9	.
CATSRAAGTNTEAFF	TRBV15	.
CASSLNGPNYGYTF	TRBV7-6	.
CASSLENEKLFF	TRBV7-9	.
CASSFTDRGDQPQHF	TRBV6-6	TRBD1
CASHSGTSGLNEQFF	TRBV2	TRBD2
CASRPFSGNLGEQFF	TRBV2	TRBD2
CASSPDRVNTEAFF	TRBV6-6	TRBD1
CASSLGGDAGIKGDTQYF	TRBV11-2	.
CASSGTGGHTEAFF	TRBV9	TRBD1
CAISESRGAVEQYF	TRBV10-3	.